The clone carrying this T cell receptor (beta chain) was seen a few times. Its antigen is unknown. This CDR3 comprises 13 residues. From germline, CDR1 is MNHNS and CDR2 SASEGT. The V segment lost 6 bases and the J segment 14 bases; nucleotides outside the gene matches: 10. This sample stems from a study of CD8 T cells in ankylosing spondylitis. Broader study findings: Within peripheral blood, clones linked to disease were CD8+ and relatively rare. Reportedly, disease-linked clones are significantly enriched in ankylosing spondylitis patients' matched synovial fluid.

The TCR beta libraries were generated through quantitative 5'-RACE incorporating molecular barcodes. TCRdb reprocessed the 5' RACE reads via MiXCR and lists one record per CDR3 protein. Among around 300,000 distinct CDR3 sequences listed, less than 25% were seen once. This clonotype originated in a female donor with ankylosing spondylitis or in good health (not recorded which). V gene TRBV6-1 combines with J gene TRBJ2-2; the match to TRBD2 covers 9 bases. The sample taken for sequencing was blood, either unsorted or a sorted T cell fraction (not recorded which). CDR3 protein: CASSVEGTSFLFF. CDR3 DNA: TGTGCCAGCAGCGTCGAAGGGACTAGCTTCCTGTTTTTT.